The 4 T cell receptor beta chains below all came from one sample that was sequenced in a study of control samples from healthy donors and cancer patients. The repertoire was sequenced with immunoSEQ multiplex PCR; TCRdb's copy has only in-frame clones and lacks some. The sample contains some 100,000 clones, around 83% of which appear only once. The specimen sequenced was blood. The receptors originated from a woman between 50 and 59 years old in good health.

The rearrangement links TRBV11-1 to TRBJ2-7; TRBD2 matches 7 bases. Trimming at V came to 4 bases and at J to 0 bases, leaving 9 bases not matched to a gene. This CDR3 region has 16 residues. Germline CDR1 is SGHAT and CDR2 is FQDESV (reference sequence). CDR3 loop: CASSSRGSATSYEQYF. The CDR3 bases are TGTGCCAGCAGCTCTCGCGGGAGCGCTACCTCCTACGAGCAGTACTTC. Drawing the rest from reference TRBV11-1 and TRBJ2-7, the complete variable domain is EAEVAQSPRYKITEKSQAVAFWCDPISGHATLYWYRQILGQGPELLVQFQDESVVDDSQLPKDRFSAERLKGVDSTLKIQPAELGDSAMYLCASSSRGSATSYEQYFGPGTRLTVT.

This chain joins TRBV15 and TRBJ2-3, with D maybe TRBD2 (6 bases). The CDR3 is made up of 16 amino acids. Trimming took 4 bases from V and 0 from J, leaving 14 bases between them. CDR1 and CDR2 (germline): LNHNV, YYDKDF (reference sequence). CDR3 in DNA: TGTGCCACCAGCACAGGAGCGGGCGCTAGCACAGATACGCAGTATTTT. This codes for CATSTGAGASTDTQYF.

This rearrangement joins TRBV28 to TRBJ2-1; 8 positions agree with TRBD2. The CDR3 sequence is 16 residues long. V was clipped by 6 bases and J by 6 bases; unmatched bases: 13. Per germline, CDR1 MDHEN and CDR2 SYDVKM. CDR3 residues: CASSPPVGRAFNEQFF. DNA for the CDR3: TGTGCCAGCAGCCCCCCCGTCGGGAGGGCCTTCAATGAGCAGTTCTTC.

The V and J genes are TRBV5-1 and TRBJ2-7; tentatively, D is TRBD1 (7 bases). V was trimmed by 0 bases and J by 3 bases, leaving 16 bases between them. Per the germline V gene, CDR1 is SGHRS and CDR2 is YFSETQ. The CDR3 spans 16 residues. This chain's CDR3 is CASSLGAGGQLYEQYF. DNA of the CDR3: TGCGCCAGCAGCTTGGGGGCCGGGGGACAGCTCTACGAGCAGTACTTC.